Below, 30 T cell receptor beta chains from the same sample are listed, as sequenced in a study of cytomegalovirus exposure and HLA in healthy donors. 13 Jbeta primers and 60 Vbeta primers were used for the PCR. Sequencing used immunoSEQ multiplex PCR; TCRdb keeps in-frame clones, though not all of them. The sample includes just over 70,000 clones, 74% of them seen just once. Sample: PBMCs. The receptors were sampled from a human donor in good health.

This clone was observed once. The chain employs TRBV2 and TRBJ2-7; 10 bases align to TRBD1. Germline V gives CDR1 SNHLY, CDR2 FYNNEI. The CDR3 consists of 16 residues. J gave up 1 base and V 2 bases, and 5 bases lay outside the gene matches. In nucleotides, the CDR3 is TGTGCCAGCAGTGAACCTCCGGGACAGGGGTCCTACGAGCAGTACTTC. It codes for CASSEPPGQGSYEQYF.

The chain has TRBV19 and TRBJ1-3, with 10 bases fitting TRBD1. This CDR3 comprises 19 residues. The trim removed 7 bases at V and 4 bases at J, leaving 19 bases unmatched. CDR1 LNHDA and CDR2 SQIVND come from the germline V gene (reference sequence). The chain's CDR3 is CASTRQGATLSVAGNTIYF. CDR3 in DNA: TGTGCCAGTACTAGACAGGGGGCCACCCTTTCGGTCGCCGGAAACACCATATATTTT.

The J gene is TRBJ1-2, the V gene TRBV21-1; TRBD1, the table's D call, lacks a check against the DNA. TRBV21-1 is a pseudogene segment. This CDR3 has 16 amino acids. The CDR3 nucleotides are TGTGCCAGCAGCCGGACAGGGGGCGCAAACCCTCATGGCTACACCTTC. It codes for CASSRTGGANPHGYTF.

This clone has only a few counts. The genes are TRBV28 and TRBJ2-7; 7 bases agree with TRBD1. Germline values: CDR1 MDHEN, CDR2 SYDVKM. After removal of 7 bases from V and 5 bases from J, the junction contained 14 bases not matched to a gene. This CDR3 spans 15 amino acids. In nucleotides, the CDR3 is TGTGCCAGCATTCGATCGACAGGGTGGGTCGACGAGCAGTACTTC. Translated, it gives CASIRSTGWVDEQYF.

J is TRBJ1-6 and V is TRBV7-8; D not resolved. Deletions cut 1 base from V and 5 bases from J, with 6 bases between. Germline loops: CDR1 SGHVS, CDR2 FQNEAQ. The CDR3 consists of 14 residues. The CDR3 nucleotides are TGTGCCAGCAGCTTAGTATCGGATAATTCACCCCTCCACTTT. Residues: CASSLVSDNSPLHF.

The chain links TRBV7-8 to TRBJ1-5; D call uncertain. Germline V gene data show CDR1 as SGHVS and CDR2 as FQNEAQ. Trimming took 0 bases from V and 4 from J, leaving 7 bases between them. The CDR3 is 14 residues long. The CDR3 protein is CASSLAGRNQPQHF. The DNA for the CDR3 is TGTGCCAGCAGCTTAGCGGGCAGGAATCAGCCCCAGCATTTT.

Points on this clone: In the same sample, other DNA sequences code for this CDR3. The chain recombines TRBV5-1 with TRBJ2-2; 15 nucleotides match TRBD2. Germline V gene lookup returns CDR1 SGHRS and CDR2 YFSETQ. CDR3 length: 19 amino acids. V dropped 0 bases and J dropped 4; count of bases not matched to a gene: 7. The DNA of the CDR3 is TGCGCCAGCAGCTTGGCAGGACTAGCGGGAGGGGTGGCCACCGGGGAGCTGTTTTTT. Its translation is CASSLAGLAGGVATGELFF.

CDR3 region: CASSPDRGRDYGYTF. Here the CDR3 DNA reads TGTGCCAGCAGCCCTGACAGGGGGCGCGACTATGGCTACACCTTC. The chain is built from TRBV6-6 and TRBJ1-2; 10 bases line up with TRBD1. Trimming took 6 bases from V and 3 from J; bases not matched to a gene: 7. There are 15 residues in the CDR3. CDR1 is MNHNY, CDR2 SVGAGI, per germline (reference sequence).

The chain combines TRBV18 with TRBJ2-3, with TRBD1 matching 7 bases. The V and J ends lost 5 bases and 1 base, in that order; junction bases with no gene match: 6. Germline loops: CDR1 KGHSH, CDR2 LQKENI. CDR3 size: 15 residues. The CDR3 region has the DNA TGTGCCAGCTCAATTAGACAGGGAGGCACAGATACGCAGTATTTT. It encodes CASSIRQGGTDTQYF.

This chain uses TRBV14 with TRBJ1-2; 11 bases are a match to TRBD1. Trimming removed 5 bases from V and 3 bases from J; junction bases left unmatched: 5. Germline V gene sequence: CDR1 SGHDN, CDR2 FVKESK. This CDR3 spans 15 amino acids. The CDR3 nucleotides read TGTGCCAGCAGCACTGGACAGGGGGCACACTATGGCTACACCTTC. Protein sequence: CASSTGQGAHYGYTF. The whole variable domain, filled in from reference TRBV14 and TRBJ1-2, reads EAGVTQFPSHSVIEKGQTVTLRCDPISGHDNLYWYRRVMGKEIKFLLHFVKESKQDESGMPNNRFLAERTGGTYSTLKVQPAELEDSGVYFCASSTGQGAHYGYTFGSGTRLTVV.

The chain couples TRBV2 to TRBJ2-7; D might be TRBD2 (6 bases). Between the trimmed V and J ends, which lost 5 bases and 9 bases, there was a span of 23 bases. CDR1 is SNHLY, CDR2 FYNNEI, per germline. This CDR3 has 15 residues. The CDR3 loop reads CASSLFRDSRRGQYF. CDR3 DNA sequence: TGTGCCAGCAGTTTGTTCCGGGACTCCCGTCGGGGGCAGTACTTC.

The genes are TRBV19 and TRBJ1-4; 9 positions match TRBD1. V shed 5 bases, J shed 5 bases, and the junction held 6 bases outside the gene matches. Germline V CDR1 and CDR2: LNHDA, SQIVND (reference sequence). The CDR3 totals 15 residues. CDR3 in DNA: TGTGCCAGTAGTCCTTCCGGGACAGGGAATGAAAAACTGTTTTTT. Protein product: CASSPSGTGNEKLFF.

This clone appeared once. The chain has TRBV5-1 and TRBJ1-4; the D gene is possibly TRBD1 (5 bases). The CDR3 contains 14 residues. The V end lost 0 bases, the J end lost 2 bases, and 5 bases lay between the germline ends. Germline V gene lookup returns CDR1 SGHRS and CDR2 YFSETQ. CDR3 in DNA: TGCGCCAGCAGCTTGGACAGGACTAATGAAAAACTGTTTTTT. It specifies CASSLDRTNEKLFF.

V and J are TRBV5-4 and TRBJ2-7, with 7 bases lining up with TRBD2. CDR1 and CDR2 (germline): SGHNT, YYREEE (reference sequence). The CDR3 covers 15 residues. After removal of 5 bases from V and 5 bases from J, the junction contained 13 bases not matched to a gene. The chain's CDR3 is CASSLLGEGPNEQYF. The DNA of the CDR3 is TGTGCCAGCAGTCTGCTGGGGGAGGGCCCCAACGAGCAGTACTTC.

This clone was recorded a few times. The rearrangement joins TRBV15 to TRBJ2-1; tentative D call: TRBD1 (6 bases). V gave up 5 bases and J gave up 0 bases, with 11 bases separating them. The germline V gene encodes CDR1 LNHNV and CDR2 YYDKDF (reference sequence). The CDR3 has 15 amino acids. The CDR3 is CATSPGTSSYNEQFF. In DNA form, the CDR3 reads TGTGCCACCAGCCCCGGGACAAGCTCCTACAATGAGCAGTTCTTC.

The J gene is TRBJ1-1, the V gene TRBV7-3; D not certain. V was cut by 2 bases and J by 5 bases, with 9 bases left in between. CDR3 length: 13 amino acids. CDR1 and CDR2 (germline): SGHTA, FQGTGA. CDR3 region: CASSLAERTEAFF. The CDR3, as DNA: TGTGCCAGCAGCTTAGCTGAACGGACTGAAGCTTTCTTT.

The CDR3, as DNA: TGTGCCTGGAGTAGGGGGGGGACTAATGAAAAACTGTTTTTT. Translation: CAWSRGGTNEKLFF. The chain couples TRBV30 to TRBJ1-4; perhaps TRBD1 as D (6 bases). With 2 bases removed from V and 2 bases from J, the gap between germline ends came to 9 bases. The CDR3 contains 14 residues. The germline V gene encodes CDR1 GTSNPN and CDR2 SVGIG (reference sequence).

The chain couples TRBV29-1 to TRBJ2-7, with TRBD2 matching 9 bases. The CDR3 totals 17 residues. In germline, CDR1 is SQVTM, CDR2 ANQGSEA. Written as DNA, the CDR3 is TGCATACTCATGGGGCTCTCTAGCGGGAAGAGCTCCTACGAGCAGTACTTC. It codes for CILMGLSSGKSSYEQYF.

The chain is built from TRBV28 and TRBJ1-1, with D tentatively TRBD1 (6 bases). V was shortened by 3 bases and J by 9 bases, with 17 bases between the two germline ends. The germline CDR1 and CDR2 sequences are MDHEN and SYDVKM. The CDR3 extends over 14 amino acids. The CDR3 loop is CASSLPGQACKAFF. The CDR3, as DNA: TGTGCCAGCAGTTTGCCGGGACAAGCTTGTAAAGCTTTCTTT. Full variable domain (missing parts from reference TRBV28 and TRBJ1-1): DVKVTQSSRYLVKRTGEKVFLECVQDMDHENMFWYRQDPGLGLRLIYFSYDVKMKEKGDIPEGYSVSREKKERFSLILESASTNQTSMYLCASSLPGQACKAFFGQGTRLTVV.

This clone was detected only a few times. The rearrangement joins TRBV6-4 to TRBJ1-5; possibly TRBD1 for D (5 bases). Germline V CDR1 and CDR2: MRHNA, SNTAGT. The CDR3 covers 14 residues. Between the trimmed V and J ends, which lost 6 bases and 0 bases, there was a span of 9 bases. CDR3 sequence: CASRGGVSNQPQHF. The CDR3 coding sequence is TGTGCCAGCAGGGGGGGAGTTAGCAATCAGCCCCAGCATTTT.

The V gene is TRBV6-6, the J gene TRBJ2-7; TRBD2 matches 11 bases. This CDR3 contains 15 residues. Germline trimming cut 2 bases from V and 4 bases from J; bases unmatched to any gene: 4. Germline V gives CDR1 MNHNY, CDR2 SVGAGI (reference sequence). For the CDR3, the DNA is TGTGCCAGCAGTTACAGCACTAGCGGGGGTTACGAGCAGTACTTC. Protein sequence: CASSYSTSGGYEQYF.

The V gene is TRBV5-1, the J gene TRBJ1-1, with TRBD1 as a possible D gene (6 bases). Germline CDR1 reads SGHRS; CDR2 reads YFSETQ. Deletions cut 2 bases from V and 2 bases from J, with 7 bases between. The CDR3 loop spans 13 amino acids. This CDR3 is CASSLQGNTEAFF. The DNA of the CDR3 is TGCGCCAGCAGCTTACAGGGAAACACTGAAGCTTTCTTT.

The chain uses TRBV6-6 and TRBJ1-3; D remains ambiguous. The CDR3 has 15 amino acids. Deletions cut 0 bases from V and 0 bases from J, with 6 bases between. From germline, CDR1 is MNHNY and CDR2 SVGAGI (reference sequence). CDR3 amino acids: CASSYSGRSGNTIYF. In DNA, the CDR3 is TGTGCCAGCAGTTACTCTGGGCGCTCTGGAAACACCATATATTTT.

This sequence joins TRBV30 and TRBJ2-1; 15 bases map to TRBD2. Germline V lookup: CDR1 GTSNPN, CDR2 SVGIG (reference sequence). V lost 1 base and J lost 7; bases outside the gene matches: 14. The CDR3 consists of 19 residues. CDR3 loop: CAWSDRTSGRASLRNEQFF. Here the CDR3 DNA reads TGTGCCTGGAGTGACAGGACTAGCGGGAGGGCCTCCTTACGAAATGAGCAGTTCTTC.

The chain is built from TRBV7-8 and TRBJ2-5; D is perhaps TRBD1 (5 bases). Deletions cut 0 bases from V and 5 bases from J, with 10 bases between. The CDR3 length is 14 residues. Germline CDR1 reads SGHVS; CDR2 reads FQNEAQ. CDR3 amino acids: CASSLAQGRETQYF. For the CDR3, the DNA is TGTGCCAGCAGCTTAGCCCAGGGTAGGGAGACCCAGTACTTC.

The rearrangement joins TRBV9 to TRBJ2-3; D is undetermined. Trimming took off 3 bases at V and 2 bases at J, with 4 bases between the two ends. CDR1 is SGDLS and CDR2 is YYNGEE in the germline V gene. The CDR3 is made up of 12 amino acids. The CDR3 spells CASSASTDTQYF. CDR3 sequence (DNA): TGTGCCAGCAGCGCCTCCACAGATACGCAGTATTTT.

The CDR3: CASSQEGRDTYEQYF. CDR3 DNA sequence: TGCGCCAGCAGCCAAGAAGGAAGGGACACCTACGAGCAGTACTTC. The V call is TRBV4-1, the J call TRBJ2-7; D might be TRBD1 (6 bases). This CDR3 has 15 residues. The germline V gene has CDR1 MGHRA and CDR2 YSYEKL. Trimming removed 0 bases from V and 2 bases from J, with 11 bases in between.

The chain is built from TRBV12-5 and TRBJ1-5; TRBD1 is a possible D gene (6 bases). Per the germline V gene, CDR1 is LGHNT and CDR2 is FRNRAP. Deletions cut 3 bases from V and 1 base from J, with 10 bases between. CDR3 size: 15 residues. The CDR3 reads CASGFPQGSNQPQHF. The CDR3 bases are TGTGCTAGTGGTTTCCCACAGGGAAGCAATCAGCCCCAGCATTTT.

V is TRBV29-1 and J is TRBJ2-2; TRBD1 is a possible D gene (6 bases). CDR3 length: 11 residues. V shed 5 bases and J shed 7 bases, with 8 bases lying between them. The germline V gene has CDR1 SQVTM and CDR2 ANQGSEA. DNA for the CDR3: TGCAGCGTTACAGGGAGCGGGGAGCTGTTTTTT. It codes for CSVTGSGELFF.

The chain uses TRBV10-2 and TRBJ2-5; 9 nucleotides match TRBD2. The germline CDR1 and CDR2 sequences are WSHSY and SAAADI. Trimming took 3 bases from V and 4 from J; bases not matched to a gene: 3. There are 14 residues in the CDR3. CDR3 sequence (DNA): TGCGCCAGCAGTGACCTTAGCGGGAGAGAGACCCAGTACTTC. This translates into CASSDLSGRETQYF.